The clone carrying this T cell receptor beta chain was detected many times. The antigen remains undetermined. The use of genomic DNA as template underpinned the TCR beta VDJ and CDR3 profiling. Via MiXCR, TCRdb re-called the reads, giving one row per CDR3 protein. This table holds roughly 290,000 distinct CDR3 sequences, around three fifths found once. The sample originates from a study of CD8+CD57+ T cells in acquired aplastic anemia. Study as a whole: Sorted CD4+ and CD8+ cells gave a mean 3.2 ug DNA, range about 0.19 to 27.4 ug. The study's findings and limits: The study identified 25 to 30 CD8+ CDR3 sequences shared by patients and controls.

Individuals selected for sequencing had exhibited CD8+CD57+ cell expansion on flow cytometry. Every patient presented with severe acquired aplastic anemia. Germline V gene sequence: CDR1 LGHDT, CDR2 YNNKEL (reference sequence). CDR3 length: 13 residues. Trimming removed 5 bases at V and 8 bases at J, with 15 bases between. The sample consisted of sorted CD4+, CD8+, or CD8+CD57+ T cells (not recorded which) from PBMCs. The sequence was obtained from a human donor with aplastic anemia. The gene calls are TRBV3-1 and TRBJ1-1, with D tentatively TRBD1 (6 bases). The CDR3 region is CASSNAGGAEAFF. The CDR3 DNA reads as TGTGCCAGCAGCAATGCCGGGGGGGCCGAAGCTTTCTTT. Filled out from reference TRBV3-1 and TRBJ1-1, the complete variable domain reads DTAVSQTPKYLVTQMGNDKSIKCEQNLGHDTMYWYKQDSKKFLKIMFSYNNKELIINETVPNRFSPKSPDKAHLNLHINSLELGDSAVYFCASSNAGGAEAFFGQGTRLTVV.